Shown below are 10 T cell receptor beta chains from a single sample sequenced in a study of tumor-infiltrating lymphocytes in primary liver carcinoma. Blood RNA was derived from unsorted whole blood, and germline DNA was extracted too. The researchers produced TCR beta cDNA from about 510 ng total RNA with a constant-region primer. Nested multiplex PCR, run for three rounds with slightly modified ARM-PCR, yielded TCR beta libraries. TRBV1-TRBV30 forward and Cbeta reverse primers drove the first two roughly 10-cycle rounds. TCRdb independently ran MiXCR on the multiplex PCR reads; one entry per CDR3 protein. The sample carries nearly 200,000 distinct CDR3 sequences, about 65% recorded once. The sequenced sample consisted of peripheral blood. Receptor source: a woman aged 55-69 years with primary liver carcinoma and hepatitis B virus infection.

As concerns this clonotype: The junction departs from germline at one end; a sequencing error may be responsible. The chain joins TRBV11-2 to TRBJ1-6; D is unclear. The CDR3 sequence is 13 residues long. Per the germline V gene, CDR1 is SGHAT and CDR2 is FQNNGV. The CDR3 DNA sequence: TGTACCAGCAGCTTACATTTAAATTCACCCCTCCACTTT. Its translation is CTSSLHLNSPLHF. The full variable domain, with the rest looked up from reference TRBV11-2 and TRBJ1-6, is EAGVAQSPRYKIIEKRQSVAFWCNPISGHATLYWYQQILGQGPKLLIQFQNNGVVDDSQLPKDRFSAERLKGVDSTLKIQPAKLEDSAVYLCTSSLHLNSPLHFGNGTRLTVT.

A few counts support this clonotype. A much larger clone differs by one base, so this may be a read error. CDR3 amino acids: CSAQRNTEAFF. In nucleotides, the CDR3 is TGCAGCGCTCAGCGCAACACTGAAGCTTTCTTT. The gene calls are TRBV29-1 and TRBJ1-1, with unresolved D. V dropped 7 bases and J dropped 2 bases, with 8 bases sitting between them. This CDR3 spans 11 amino acids. The germline CDR1 and CDR2 sequences are SQVTM and ANQGSEA. Full variable domain (missing parts from reference TRBV29-1 and TRBJ1-1): SAVISQKPSRDICQRGTSLTIQCQVDSQVTMMFWYRQQPGQSLTLIATANQGSEATYESGFVIDKFPISRPNLTFSTLTVSNMSPEDSSIYLCSAQRNTEAFFGQGTRLTVV.

CDR3 coding DNA: TGTGCCACCAGCGGGTTTGGGACTAGCGGAGACACCGGGGAGCTGTTTTTT. It encodes CATSGFGTSGDTGELFF. The V and J genes are TRBV15 and TRBJ2-2, with 11 positions matching TRBD2. J lost 3 bases, V lost 5 bases, and 8 bases had no gene match. The CDR3 runs 17 residues. Germline values: CDR1 LNHNV, CDR2 YYDKDF (reference sequence).

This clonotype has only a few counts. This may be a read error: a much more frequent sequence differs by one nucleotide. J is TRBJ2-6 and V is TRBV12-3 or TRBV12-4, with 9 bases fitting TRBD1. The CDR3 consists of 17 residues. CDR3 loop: CANSFGQGFTGANVLTF. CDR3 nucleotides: TGTGCCAACAGTTTTGGACAGGGGTTCACTGGGGCCAACGTCCTGACTTTC.

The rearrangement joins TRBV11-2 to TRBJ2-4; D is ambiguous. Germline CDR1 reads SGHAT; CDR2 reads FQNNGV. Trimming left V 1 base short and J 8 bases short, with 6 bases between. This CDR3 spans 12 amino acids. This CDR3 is CASSLAVYIQYF. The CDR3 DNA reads TGTGCCAGCAGCTTAGCAGTATACATTCAGTACTTC.

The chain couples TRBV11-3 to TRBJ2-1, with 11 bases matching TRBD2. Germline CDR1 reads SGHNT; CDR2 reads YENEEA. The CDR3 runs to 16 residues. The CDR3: CVSSLDLAGGGSEQFF. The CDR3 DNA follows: TGTGTTAGCAGCTTAGATCTAGCGGGAGGTGGAAGTGAGCAGTTCTTC.

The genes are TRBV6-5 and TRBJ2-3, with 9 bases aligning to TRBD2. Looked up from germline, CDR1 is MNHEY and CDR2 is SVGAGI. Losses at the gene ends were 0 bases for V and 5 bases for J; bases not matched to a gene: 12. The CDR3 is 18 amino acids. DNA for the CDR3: TGTGCCAGCAGTTACTCGAGGGGGGTTAGCGGGAGATTAGATACGCAGTATTTT. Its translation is CASSYSRGVSGRLDTQYF.

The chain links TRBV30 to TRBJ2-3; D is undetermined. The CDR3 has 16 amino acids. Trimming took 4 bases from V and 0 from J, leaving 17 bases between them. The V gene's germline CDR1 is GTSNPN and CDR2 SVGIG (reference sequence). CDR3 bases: TGTGCCTGGAAAATCCCGGGCCGCATCAGCACAGATACGCAGTATTTT. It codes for CAWKIPGRISTDTQYF.

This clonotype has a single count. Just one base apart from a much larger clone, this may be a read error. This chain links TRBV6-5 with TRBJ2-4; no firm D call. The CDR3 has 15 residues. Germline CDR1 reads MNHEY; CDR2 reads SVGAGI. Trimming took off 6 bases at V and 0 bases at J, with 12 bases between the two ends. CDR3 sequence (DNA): TGTGCCAGCAGCACTCGGGTGGTAGCCAAAAACATTCAGTACTTC. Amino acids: CASSTRVVAKNIQYF.

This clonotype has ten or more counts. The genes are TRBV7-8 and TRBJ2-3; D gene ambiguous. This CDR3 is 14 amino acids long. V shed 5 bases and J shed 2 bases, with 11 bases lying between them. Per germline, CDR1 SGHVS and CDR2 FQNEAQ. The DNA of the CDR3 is TGTGCCAGCAGCCCGCAATGGAACACAGATACGCAGTATTTT. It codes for CASSPQWNTDTQYF.